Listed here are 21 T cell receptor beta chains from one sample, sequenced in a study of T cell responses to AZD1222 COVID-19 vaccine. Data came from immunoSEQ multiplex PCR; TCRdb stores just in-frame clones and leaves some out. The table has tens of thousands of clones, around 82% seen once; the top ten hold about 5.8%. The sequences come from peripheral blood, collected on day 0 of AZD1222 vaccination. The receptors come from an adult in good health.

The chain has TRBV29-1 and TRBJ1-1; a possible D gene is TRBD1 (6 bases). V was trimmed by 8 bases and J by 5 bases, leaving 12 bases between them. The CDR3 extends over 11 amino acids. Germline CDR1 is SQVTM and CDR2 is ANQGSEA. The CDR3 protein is CSPKTGTEAFF. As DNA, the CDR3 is TGCAGCCCTAAGACAGGAACTGAAGCTTTCTTT.

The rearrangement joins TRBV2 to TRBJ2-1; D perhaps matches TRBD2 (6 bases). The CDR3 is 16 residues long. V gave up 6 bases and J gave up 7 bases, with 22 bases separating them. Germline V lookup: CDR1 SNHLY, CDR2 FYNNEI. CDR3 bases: TGTGCCAGCAGAGGGGACTCTCCGAGTAGGGCGAATGAGCAGTTCTTC. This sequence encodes CASRGDSPSRANEQFF.

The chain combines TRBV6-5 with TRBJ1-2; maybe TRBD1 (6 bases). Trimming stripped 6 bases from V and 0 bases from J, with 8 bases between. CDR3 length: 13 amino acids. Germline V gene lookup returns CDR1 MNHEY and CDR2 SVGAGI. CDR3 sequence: CASRRGANYGYTF. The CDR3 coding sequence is TGTGCCAGCAGGAGGGGGGCTAACTATGGCTACACCTTC.

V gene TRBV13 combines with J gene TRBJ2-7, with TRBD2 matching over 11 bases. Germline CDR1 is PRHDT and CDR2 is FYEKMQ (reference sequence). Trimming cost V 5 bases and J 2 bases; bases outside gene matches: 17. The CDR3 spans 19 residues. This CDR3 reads CASSTRLAGKDGTPYEQYF. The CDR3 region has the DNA TGTGCCAGCAGCACTCGACTAGCGGGGAAGGACGGGACCCCCTACGAGCAGTACTTC.

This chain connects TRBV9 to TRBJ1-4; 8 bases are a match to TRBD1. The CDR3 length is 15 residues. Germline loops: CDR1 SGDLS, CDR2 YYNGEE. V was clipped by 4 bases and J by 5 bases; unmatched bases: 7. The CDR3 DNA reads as TGTGCCAGCAGCTTCGGACAGGGAGGGAATGAAAAACTGTTTTTT. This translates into CASSFGQGGNEKLFF.

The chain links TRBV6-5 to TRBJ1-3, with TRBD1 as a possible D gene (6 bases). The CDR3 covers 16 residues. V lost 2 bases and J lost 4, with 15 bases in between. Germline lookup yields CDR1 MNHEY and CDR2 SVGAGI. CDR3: CASSYLGQGYGNTIYF. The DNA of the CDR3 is TGTGCCAGCAGTTACCTTGGCCAGGGGTACGGAAACACCATATATTTT.

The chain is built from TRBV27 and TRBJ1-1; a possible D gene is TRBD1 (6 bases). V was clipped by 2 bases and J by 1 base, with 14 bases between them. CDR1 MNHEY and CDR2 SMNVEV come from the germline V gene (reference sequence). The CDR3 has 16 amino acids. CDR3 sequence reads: CASSLLSATGNTEAFF. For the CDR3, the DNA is TGTGCCAGCAGTTTACTTTCCGCGACAGGGAACACTGAAGCTTTCTTT.

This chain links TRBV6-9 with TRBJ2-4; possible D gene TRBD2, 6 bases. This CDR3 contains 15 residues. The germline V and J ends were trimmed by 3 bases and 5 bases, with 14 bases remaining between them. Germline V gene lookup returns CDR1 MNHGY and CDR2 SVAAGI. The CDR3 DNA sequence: TGTGCCAGCAGTTACGGCGGGGATAGGCAAAACATTCAGTACTTC. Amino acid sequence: CASSYGGDRQNIQYF.

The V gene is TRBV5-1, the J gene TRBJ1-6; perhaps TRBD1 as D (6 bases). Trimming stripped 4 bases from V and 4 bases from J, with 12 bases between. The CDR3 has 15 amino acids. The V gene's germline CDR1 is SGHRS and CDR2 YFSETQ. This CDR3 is CASSGDGQYNSPLHF. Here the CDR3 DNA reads TGCGCCAGCAGCGGGGACGGACAGTATAATTCACCCCTCCACTTT.

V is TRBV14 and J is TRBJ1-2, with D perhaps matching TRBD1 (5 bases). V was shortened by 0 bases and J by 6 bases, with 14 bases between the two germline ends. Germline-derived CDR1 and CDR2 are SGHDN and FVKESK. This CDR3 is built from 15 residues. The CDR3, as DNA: TGTGCCAGCAGCCAAGATAGGGGACCTACCGATGGCTACACCTTC. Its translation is CASSQDRGPTDGYTF.

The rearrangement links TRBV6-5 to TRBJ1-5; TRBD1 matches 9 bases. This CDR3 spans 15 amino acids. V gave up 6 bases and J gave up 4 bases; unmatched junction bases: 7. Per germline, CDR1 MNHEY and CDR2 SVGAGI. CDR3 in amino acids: CASRPGTGINQPQHF. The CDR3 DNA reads TGTGCCAGCAGACCTGGGACAGGGATAAATCAGCCCCAGCATTTT.

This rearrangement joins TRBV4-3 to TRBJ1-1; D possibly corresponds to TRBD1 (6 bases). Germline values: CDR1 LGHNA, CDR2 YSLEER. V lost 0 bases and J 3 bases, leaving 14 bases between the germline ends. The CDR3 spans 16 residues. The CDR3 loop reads CASSQDPGQKDTEAFF. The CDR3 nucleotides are TGCGCCAGCAGCCAAGATCCCGGACAGAAGGACACTGAAGCTTTCTTT.

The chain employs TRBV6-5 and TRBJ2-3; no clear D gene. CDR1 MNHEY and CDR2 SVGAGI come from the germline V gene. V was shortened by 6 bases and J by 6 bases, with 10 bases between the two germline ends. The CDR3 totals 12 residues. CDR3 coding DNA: TGTGCCAGCAGCCAAGACCTGGATACGCAGTATTTT. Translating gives CASSQDLDTQYF.

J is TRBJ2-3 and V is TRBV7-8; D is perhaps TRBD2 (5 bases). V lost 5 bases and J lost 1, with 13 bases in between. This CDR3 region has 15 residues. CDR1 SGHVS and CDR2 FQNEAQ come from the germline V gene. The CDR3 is CASSPRGLGTDTQYF. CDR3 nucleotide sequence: TGTGCCAGCAGCCCCCGGGGTCTAGGCACAGATACGCAGTATTTT.

This chain's CDR3 is CASSLGTGNQPQHF. The DNA of the CDR3 is TGTGCCAGCAGCCTAGGGACAGGCAATCAGCCCCAGCATTTT. V and J are TRBV3-1 (or the pseudogene TRBV3-2) and TRBJ1-5, with 7 bases matching TRBD1. Germline V gene lookup returns CDR1 LGHDT and CDR2 YNNKEL (reference sequence). CDR3 length: 14 amino acids. V shed 4 bases, J shed 2 bases, and the junction held 2 bases outside the gene matches.

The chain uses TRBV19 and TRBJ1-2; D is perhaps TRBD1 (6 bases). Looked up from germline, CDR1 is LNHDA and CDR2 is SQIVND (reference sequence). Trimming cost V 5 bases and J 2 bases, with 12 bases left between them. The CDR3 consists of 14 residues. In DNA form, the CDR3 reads TGTGCCAGTAGTCTGGGACATGGCAACTATGGCTACACCTTC. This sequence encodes CASSLGHGNYGYTF.

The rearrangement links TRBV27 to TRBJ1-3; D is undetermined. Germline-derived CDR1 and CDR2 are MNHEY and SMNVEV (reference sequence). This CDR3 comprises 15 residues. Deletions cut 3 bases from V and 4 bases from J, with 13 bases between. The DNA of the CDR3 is TGTGCCAGCAGTTTGGACCCAGTCGGGGGAAACACCATATATTTT. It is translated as CASSLDPVGGNTIYF.

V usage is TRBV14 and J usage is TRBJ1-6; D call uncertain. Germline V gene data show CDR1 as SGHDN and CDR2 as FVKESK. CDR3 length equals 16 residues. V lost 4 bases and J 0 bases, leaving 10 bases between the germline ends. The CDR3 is CASSLAGTSYNSPLHF. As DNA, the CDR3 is TGTGCCAGCAGCCTGGCCGGCACCTCCTATAATTCACCCCTCCACTTT.

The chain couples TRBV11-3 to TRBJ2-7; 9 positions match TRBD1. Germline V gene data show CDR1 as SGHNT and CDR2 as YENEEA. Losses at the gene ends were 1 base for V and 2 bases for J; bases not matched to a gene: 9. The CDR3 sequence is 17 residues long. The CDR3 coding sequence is TGTGCCAGCAGCTTAGCCCCCGACGGGACAGGGACCTACGAGCAGTACTTC. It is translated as CASSLAPDGTGTYEQYF.

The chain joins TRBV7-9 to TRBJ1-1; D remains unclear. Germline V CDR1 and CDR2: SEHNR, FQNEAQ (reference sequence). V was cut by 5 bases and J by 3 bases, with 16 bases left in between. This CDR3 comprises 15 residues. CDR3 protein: CASSTGRARHTEAFF. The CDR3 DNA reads TGTGCCAGCAGCACCGGACGGGCTCGGCACACTGAAGCTTTCTTT. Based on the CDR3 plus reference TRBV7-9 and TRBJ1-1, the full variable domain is DTGVSQNPRHKITKRGQNVTFRCDPISEHNRLYWYRQTLGQGPEFLTYFQNEAQLEKSRLLSDRFSAERPKGSFSTLEIQRTEQGDSAMYLCASSTGRARHTEAFFGQGTRLTVV.

CDR3 coding DNA: TGTGCCAGCAGCTTAGGCCGAGGTGTAGCCAAAAACATTCAGTACTTC. Protein sequence: CASSLGRGVAKNIQYF. The V gene is TRBV13, the J gene TRBJ2-4; no clear D. CDR1 is PRHDT, CDR2 FYEKMQ, per germline (reference sequence). V lost 0 bases and J 0 bases, leaving 9 bases between the germline ends. The CDR3 has 16 residues.